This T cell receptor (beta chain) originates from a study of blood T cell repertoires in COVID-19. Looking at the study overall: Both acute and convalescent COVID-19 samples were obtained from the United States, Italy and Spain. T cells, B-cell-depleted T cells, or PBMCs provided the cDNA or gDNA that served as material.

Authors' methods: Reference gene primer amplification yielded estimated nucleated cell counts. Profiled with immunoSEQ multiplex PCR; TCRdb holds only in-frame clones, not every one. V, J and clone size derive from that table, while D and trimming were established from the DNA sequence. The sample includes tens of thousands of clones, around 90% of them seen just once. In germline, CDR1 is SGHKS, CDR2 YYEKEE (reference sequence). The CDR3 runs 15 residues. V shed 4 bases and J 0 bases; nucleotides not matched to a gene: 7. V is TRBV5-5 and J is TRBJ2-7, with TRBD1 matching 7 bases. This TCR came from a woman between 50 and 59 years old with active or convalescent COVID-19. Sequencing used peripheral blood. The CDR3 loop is CASSNRGEGSYEQYF. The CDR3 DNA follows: TGTGCCAGCAGCAACAGGGGAGAGGGCTCCTACGAGCAGTACTTC.